The source of this T cell receptor (beta chain) is a study of blood T cells in healthy people across ages. Study-wide points: TCR beta diversity tracked closely with naive T cell percentage.

Every sample had a minimum of 7 million PBMCs isolated. A remark on this clonotype: Its antigen is still unknown.

Using a J-beta primer mix together with a sample-barcoded 5' primer, a second PCR was run for about 7 to 12 cycles. Each of the cDNA molecules was tagged by a template-switch adaptor with 12 random nucleotides. TCRdb reprocessed the 5' RACE reads with MiXCR, giving one entry per CDR3 protein. The sample contains some 690,000 distinct CDR3 sequences, approximately 22% of which appear only once. J was trimmed by 3 bases and V by 3 bases; bases with no gene match: 11. The CDR3 consists of 16 residues. CDR1 and CDR2 from the germline V gene are DFQATT and SNEGSKA (reference sequence). The TCR was taken from a man aged 70 or older in good health. The chain couples TRBV20-1 to TRBJ2-3; 8 bases align to TRBD2. Sequenced: blood. The CDR3 reads CSARDIAGWGTDTQYF. CDR3 sequence (DNA): TGCAGTGCTAGGGATATAGCGGGGTGGGGGACAGATACGCAGTATTTT.